This T cell receptor (beta chain) was observed in a study of shared clonotypes between healthy human individuals. Study at large: With ages of 18 to 49, the donors were a couple of women and a few men.

V gave up 4 bases and J gave up 1 base; unmatched junction bases: 6. CDR1 and CDR2 (germline): SGHDN, FVKESK. This CDR3 region has 15 residues. Investigators divided CD4+ cells into CD45RA+ naive and CD45RA-negative memory subsets. Deep was the level at which the assay was run. Using immunoSEQ multiplex PCR, the repertoire was profiled, and TCRdb retains in-frame clones only, with some absent. This sample has around 2.5 million clones; 80% to 95% occur once, and the top ten carry approximately 0.37%. The sequence came from a man between 18 and 35 years old in good health. Some clones in this sample may be carry-over from other donors' samples. The V call is TRBV14, the J call TRBJ1-1; TRBD1 matches at 7 bases. Material for sequencing was naive CD4+ T cells from PBMCs. Subset denoted: CD45RA+ positively selected. CDR3 sequence (DNA): TGTGCCAGCAGCCCCCGACAGGGATCGAACACTGAAGCTTTCTTT. Residues: CASSPRQGSNTEAFF.